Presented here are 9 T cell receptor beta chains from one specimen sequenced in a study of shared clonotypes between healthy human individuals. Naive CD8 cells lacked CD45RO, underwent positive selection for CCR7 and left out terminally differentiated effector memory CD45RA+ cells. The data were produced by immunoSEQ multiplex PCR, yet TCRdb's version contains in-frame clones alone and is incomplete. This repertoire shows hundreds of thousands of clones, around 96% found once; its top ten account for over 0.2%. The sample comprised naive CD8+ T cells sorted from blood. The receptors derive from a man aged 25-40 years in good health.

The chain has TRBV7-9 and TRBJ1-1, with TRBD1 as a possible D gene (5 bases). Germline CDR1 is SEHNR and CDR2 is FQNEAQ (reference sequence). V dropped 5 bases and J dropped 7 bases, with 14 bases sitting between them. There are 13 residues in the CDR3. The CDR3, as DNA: TGTGCCAGCAGCCCACCAGGGAATGGTGAAGCTTTCTTT. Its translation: CASSPPGNGEAFF.

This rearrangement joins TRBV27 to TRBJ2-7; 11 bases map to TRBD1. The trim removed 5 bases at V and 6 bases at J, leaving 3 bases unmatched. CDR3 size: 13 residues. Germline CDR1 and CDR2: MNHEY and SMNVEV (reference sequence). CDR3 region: CASSMGTGGEQYF. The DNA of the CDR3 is TGTGCCAGCAGTATGGGGACAGGGGGCGAGCAGTACTTC.

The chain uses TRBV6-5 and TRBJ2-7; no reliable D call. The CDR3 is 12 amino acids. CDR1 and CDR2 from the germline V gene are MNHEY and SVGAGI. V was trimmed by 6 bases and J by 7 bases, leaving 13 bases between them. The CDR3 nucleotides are TGTGCCAGCAGCGACACTGGCTTGGAGCAGTACTTC. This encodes CASSDTGLEQYF.

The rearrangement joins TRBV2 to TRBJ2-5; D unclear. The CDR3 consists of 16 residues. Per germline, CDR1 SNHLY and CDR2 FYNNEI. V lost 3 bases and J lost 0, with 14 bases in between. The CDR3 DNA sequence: TGTGCCAGCAGTGAGCCGATTGGGAAGTACCAAGAGACCCAGTACTTC. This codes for CASSEPIGKYQETQYF.

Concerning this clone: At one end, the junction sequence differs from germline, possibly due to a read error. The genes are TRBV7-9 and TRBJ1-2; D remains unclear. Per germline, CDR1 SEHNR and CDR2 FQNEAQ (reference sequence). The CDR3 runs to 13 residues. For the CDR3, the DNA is TGTGCCAGCACCTTAGACGGGGATTATGGCTACACCTTC. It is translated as CASTLDGDYGYTF.

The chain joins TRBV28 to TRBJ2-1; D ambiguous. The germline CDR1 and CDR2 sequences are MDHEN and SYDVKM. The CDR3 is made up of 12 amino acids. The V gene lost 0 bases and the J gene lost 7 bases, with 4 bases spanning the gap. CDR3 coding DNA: TGTGCCAGCAGTTTATGGAGAAATGAGCAGTTCTTC. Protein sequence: CASSLWRNEQFF.

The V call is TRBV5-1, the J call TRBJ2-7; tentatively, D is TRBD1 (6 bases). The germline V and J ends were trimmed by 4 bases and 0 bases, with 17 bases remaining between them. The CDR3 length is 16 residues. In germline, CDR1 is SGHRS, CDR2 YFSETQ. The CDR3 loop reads CASSAPRDTTSYEQYF. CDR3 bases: TGCGCCAGCAGCGCCCCCCGGGACACTACCTCCTACGAGCAGTACTTC.

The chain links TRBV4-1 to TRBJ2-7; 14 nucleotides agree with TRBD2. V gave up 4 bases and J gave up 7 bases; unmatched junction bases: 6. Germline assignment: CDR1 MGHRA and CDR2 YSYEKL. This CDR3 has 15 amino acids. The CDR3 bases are TGCGCCAGCAGCCCTGGGACTAGCGGGAGCTGGGAGCAGTACTTC. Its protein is CASSPGTSGSWEQYF.

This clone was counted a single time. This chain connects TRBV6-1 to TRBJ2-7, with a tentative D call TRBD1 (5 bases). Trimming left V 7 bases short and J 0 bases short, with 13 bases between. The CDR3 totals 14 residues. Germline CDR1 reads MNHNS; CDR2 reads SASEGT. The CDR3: CASNPAGLSYEQYF. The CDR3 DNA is TGTGCCAGCAACCCAGCAGGGCTCTCCTACGAGCAGTACTTC.